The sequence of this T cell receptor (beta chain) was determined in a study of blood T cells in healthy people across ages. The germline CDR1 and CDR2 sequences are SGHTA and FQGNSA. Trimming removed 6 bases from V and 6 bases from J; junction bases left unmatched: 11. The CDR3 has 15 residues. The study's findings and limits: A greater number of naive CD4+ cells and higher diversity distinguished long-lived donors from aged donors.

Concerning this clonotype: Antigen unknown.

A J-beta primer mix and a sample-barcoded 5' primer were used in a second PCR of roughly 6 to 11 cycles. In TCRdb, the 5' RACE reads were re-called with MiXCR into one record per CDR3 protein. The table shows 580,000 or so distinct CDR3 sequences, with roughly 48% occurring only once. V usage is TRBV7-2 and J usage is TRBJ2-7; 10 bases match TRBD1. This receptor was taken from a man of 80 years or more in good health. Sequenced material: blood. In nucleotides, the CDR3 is TGTGCCAGCAGTTTCCGACCGGGACAGGGGTCCGAGCAGTACTTC. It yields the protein CASSFRPGQGSEQYF.